The 27 T cell receptor beta chains below were found in one sample sequenced in a study of T cells in localized non-small cell lung cancer. The table came from immunoSEQ multiplex PCR; TCRdb's copy has only in-frame clones and leaves some out. Among some 56,000 clones listed, roughly 89% were seen once. The sample in question was peripheral blood, obtained before any cancer treatment. The receptor set was obtained from a woman aged 35-75 years with stage I lung adenocarcinoma.

This sequence joins TRBV10-2 and TRBJ2-7, with 8 bases aligning to TRBD1. Per germline, CDR1 WSHSY and CDR2 SAAADI. This CDR3 is 16 amino acids long. J lost 3 bases, V lost 10 bases, and 17 bases had no gene match. The CDR3 coding sequence is TGCGCCACCCAATCAGGGACGACAGGGGCGTTCTACGAGCAGTACTTC. Translated, it gives CATQSGTTGAFYEQYF.

The chain carries TRBV9 and TRBJ2-3; 7 bases match TRBD2. With 0 bases clipped from V and 1 base from J, the junction kept 5 bases outside the gene matches. Germline V gene lookup returns CDR1 SGDLS and CDR2 YYNGEE. This CDR3 comprises 16 residues. Here the CDR3 DNA reads TGTGCCAGCAGCGTAGCTAAAAGCGGGGGCACAGATACGCAGTATTTT. Protein product: CASSVAKSGGTDTQYF.

This chain uses TRBV19 with TRBJ1-4; 9 nucleotides line up with TRBD1. The V gene's germline CDR1 is LNHDA and CDR2 SQIVND (reference sequence). The length of the CDR3 is 15 residues. Trimming at V came to 6 bases and at J to 4 bases, leaving 6 bases not matched to a gene. The CDR3, as DNA: TGTGCCAGTAGGCGACCGGGACAGGGTAATGAAAAACTGTTTTTT. Protein product: CASRRPGQGNEKLFF.

This clone has more than one count but fewer than ten. V usage is TRBV20-1 and J usage is TRBJ2-7, with no clear D. CDR3 length equals 11 residues. Trimming pared 3 bases from V and 5 bases from J, leaving 8 bases between. Germline V lookup: CDR1 DFQATT, CDR2 SNEGSKA (reference sequence). CDR3 nucleotide sequence: TGCAGTGCTAGGTTCTGGAACGAGCAGTACTTC. Its translation: CSARFWNEQYF.

This clone was detected only once. The chain carries TRBV6-5 and TRBJ2-5, with D perhaps TRBD2 (6 bases). The ends were cut back, 5 bases at V and 5 bases at J, with 9 bases in the middle. In germline, CDR1 is MNHEY, CDR2 SVGAGI. The CDR3 runs to 12 residues. CDR3 amino acids: CASSDLAETQYF. The DNA for the CDR3 is TGTGCCAGCAGTGACCTAGCGGAGACCCAGTACTTC.

CDR3 region: CAWGGTRDETQYF. The CDR3 DNA is TGTGCCTGGGGGGGGACAAGGGACGAGACCCAGTACTTC. V is TRBV30 and J is TRBJ2-5; the D call may be TRBD1 or TRBD2 (6 bases each). From germline, CDR1 is GTSNPN and CDR2 SVGIG (reference sequence). This CDR3 spans 13 amino acids. V was clipped by 5 bases and J by 5 bases, with 15 bases between them.

The rearrangement uses TRBV5-8 and TRBJ1-2, with D tentatively TRBD1 (5 bases). Germline values: CDR1 SGHTS, CDR2 YDEGEE. Trimming took off 2 bases at V and 5 bases at J, with 13 bases between the two ends. The CDR3 runs 14 residues. CDR3 DNA sequence: TGTGCCAGCAGCTTAGGGACGAAGGGTTATGGCTACACCTTC. Amino acid sequence: CASSLGTKGYGYTF. Full variable domain (missing parts from reference TRBV5-8 and TRBJ1-2): EAGVTQSPTHLIKTRGQQATLRCSPISGHTSVYWYQQALGLGLQFLLWYDEGEERNRGNFPPRFSGRQFPNYSSELNVNALELEDSALYLCASSLGTKGYGYTFGSGTRLTVV.

This clone was counted once. The rearrangement links TRBV10-1 to TRBJ1-1, with D possibly TRBD1 on 6 matching bases. CDR1 WNHNN and CDR2 SYGVQD come from the germline V gene (reference sequence). This CDR3 is 15 amino acids long. The ends were cut back, 1 base at V and 4 bases at J, with 13 bases in the middle. For the CDR3, the DNA is TGCGCCAGCAGTGAGTTGGGGGCCGGGGGCACTGAAGCTTTCTTT. Translating gives CASSELGAGGTEAFF.

The table lists this clone with a few counts. The V and J genes are TRBV19 and TRBJ2-7; 9 bases are a match to TRBD1. Germline V gene data show CDR1 as LNHDA and CDR2 as SQIVND (reference sequence). Trimming at V came to 4 bases and at J to 5 bases, leaving 18 bases not matched to a gene. The CDR3 covers 18 residues. In nucleotides, the CDR3 is TGTGCCAGTAGTAAATCGATAAGACCGGGACAGGGTATCGACGAGCAGTACTTC. Its translation: CASSKSIRPGQGIDEQYF.

By share, this clone ranks as medium-sized. V and J are TRBV6-1 and TRBJ2-1; TRBD2 aligns across 10 bases. The J segment lost 5 bases and the V segment lost 0 bases, leaving 1 base of the junction unmatched. The CDR3 has 15 amino acids. Germline loops: CDR1 MNHNS, CDR2 SASEGT. CDR3 loop: CASSEAAGGHNEQFF. The DNA for the CDR3 is TGTGCCAGCAGTGAAGCAGCGGGGGGGCACAATGAGCAGTTCTTC.

This sequence joins TRBV5-1 and TRBJ2-5; 8 positions agree with TRBD1. Germline CDR1 reads SGHRS; CDR2 reads YFSETQ. The CDR3 is 14 residues long. Trimming at V came to 6 bases and at J to 2 bases, leaving 6 bases not matched to a gene. In nucleotides, the CDR3 is TGCGCCAGCAATTCATGGACAGGGCAAGAGACCCAGTACTTC. Residues: CASNSWTGQETQYF. The full variable domain, with the rest looked up from reference TRBV5-1 and TRBJ2-5, is KAGVTQTPRYLIKTRGQQVTLSCSPISGHRSVSWYQQTPGQGLQFLFEYFSETQRNKGNFPGRFSGRQFSNSRSEMNVSTLELGDSALYLCASNSWTGQETQYFGPGTRLLVL.

This clone was seen a handful of times. The chain joins TRBV13 to TRBJ1-6; 7 bases fit TRBD1. Per the germline V gene, CDR1 is PRHDT and CDR2 is FYEKMQ (reference sequence). J was trimmed by 9 bases and V by 3 bases; bases with no gene match: 8. This CDR3 has 15 residues. The DNA of the CDR3 is TGTGCCAGCAGCTTCGGGACAGAAGTGGGTTCACCCCTCCACTTT. Residues: CASSFGTEVGSPLHF.

The chain is built from TRBV18 and TRBJ1-1, with a possible D match to TRBD1 (5 bases). The CDR3 is 15 residues long. Germline V gives CDR1 KGHSH, CDR2 LQKENI. V shed 4 bases and J shed 2 bases, with 14 bases lying between them. DNA of the CDR3: TGTGCCAGCTCACAATCGTCGGGACGAAACACTGAAGCTTTCTTT. Translating gives CASSQSSGRNTEAFF.

This sequence joins TRBV9 and TRBJ2-1; perhaps TRBD2 as D (5 bases). There are 14 residues in the CDR3. Trimming stripped 0 bases from V and 5 bases from J, with 9 bases between. The germline V gene has CDR1 SGDLS and CDR2 YYNGEE. The CDR3: CASSVDGVNNEQFF. As DNA, the CDR3 is TGTGCCAGCAGCGTAGACGGGGTAAACAATGAGCAGTTCTTC. Variable domain in full (rest from reference TRBV9 and TRBJ2-1): DSGVTQTPKHLITATGQRVTLRCSPRSGDLSVYWYQQSLDQGLQFLIQYYNGEERAKGNILERFSAQQFPDLHSELNLSSLELGDSALYFCASSVDGVNNEQFFGPGTRLTVL.

This clone was observed a few times. The J gene is TRBJ1-5, the V gene TRBV5-8, with D possibly being TRBD1 (6 bases). CDR3 size: 13 residues. CDR1 and CDR2 (germline): SGHTS, YDEGEE. V lost 3 bases and J 4 bases, leaving 8 bases between the germline ends. The CDR3 protein is CASSWTENQPQHF. In nucleotides, the CDR3 is TGTGCCAGCAGCTGGACAGAGAATCAGCCCCAGCATTTT.

The chain joins TRBV7-2 to TRBJ1-5; D is unresolved. The V and J ends lost 3 bases and 3 bases respectively, with 6 bases between them. Germline-derived CDR1 and CDR2 are SGHTA and FQGNSA. The CDR3 extends over 13 amino acids. Here the CDR3 reads CASSLGINQPQHF. The CDR3 nucleotides read TGTGCCAGCAGCTTGGGGATCAATCAGCCCCAGCATTTT.

The V gene is TRBV9, the J gene TRBJ1-2; D ambiguous. The CDR3 totals 15 residues. V lost 7 bases, J lost 4 bases, and 20 bases lay in between. The germline V gene encodes CDR1 SGDLS and CDR2 YYNGEE. CDR3 in amino acids: CASACMSRKTYGYTF. The DNA for the CDR3 is TGTGCCAGCGCTTGTATGTCAAGAAAGACCTATGGCTACACCTTC.

V and J are TRBV29-1 and TRBJ2-5; TRBD1 agrees at 7 bases. This CDR3 is 13 amino acids long. J was trimmed by 4 bases and V by 7 bases; bases with no gene match: 9. Per the germline V gene, CDR1 is SQVTM and CDR2 is ANQGSEA. The CDR3 region is CSAYDRVGETQYF. For the CDR3, the DNA is TGCAGCGCTTACGACAGGGTGGGAGAGACCCAGTACTTC.

The rearrangement joins TRBV30 to TRBJ1-1; D possibly corresponds to TRBD1 (6 bases). The CDR3 spans 14 residues. Germline V CDR1 and CDR2: GTSNPN, SVGIG (reference sequence). The ends were cut back, 3 bases at V and 1 base at J, with 12 bases in the middle. CDR3 sequence: CAWSRGLRNTEAFF. The CDR3, as DNA: TGTGCCTGGAGCAGGGGTTTAAGGAACACTGAAGCTTTCTTT. Drawing the rest from reference TRBV30 and TRBJ1-1, the complete variable domain is SQTIHQWPATLVQPVGSPLSLECTVEGTSNPNLYWYRQAAGRGLQLLFYSVGIGQISSEVPQNLSASRPQDRQFILSSKKLLLSDSGFYLCAWSRGLRNTEAFFGQGTRLTVV.

This chain links TRBV29-1 with TRBJ2-7; the D gene is possibly TRBD1 (5 bases). V lost 4 bases to trimming and J lost 0 bases, with 10 bases between them. CDR1 is SQVTM and CDR2 is ANQGSEA in the germline V gene. The CDR3 has 13 amino acids. CDR3 sequence reads: CSVARQYSYEQYF. Written as DNA, the CDR3 is TGCAGCGTTGCAAGACAGTACTCCTACGAGCAGTACTTC.

The J gene is TRBJ2-1, the V gene TRBV7-8, with D perhaps matching TRBD1 or TRBD2 (5 bases each). CDR3 length equals 15 residues. In germline, CDR1 is SGHVS, CDR2 FQNEAQ. The ends were cut back, 5 bases at V and 7 bases at J, with 18 bases in the middle. The CDR3 DNA is TGTGCCAGCAGCCCTCCGGGGTGGAGGACAAATGAGCAGTTCTTC. Protein sequence: CASSPPGWRTNEQFF.

The chain recombines TRBV11-3 with TRBJ2-3; D unresolved. From germline, CDR1 is SGHNT and CDR2 YENEEA. The CDR3 runs 13 residues. Trimming pared 1 base from V and 2 bases from J, leaving 4 bases between. CDR3 bases: TGTGCCAGCAGCTTAGTCTCCACAGATACGCAGTATTTT. This codes for CASSLVSTDTQYF.

This rearrangement joins TRBV25-1 to TRBJ2-3; D is perhaps TRBD1 or TRBD2 (5 bases each). CDR3 length: 14 amino acids. The V gene lost 4 bases and the J gene lost 7 bases, with 15 bases spanning the gap. CDR1 MGHDK and CDR2 SYGVNS come from the germline V gene. CDR3 protein: CASSVAGTPHTQYF. The CDR3 coding sequence is TGTGCCAGCAGTGTGGCCGGGACCCCTCATACGCAGTATTTT.

Written as DNA, the CDR3 is TGTGCCTGGAGTGTACTGGGACAGGGGAATCAGCCCCAGCATTTT. It encodes CAWSVLGQGNQPQHF. The chain carries TRBV30 and TRBJ1-5, with 10 bases that match TRBD1. There are 15 residues in the CDR3. Trimming at V came to 0 bases and at J to 4 bases, leaving 3 bases not matched to a gene. In germline, CDR1 is GTSNPN, CDR2 SVGIG (reference sequence).

A few counts support this clone. The rearrangement uses TRBV4-3 and TRBJ2-6; no clear D gene. The CDR3 loop spans 15 amino acids. V dropped 0 bases and J dropped 0 bases, with 3 bases sitting between them. Germline V gene sequence: CDR1 LGHNA, CDR2 YSLEER. The CDR3 loop reads CASSQERSGANVLTF. The CDR3 nucleotides are TGCGCCAGCAGCCAAGAGCGCTCTGGGGCCAACGTCCTGACTTTC.

By share, this clone ranks as medium-sized. The chain links TRBV4-3 to TRBJ2-7; D is ambiguous. Trimming took off 0 bases at V and 0 bases at J, with 12 bases between the two ends. Germline V gene data show CDR1 as LGHNA and CDR2 as YSLEER. This CDR3 spans 16 amino acids. Here the CDR3 reads CASSQDEADHSYEQYF. The CDR3 bases are TGCGCCAGCAGCCAAGATGAGGCTGATCACTCCTACGAGCAGTACTTC.

J is TRBJ2-2 and V is TRBV30; D is uncertain. The CDR3 length is 13 residues. The V and J ends lost 1 base and 6 bases respectively, with 9 bases between them. Germline V gives CDR1 GTSNPN, CDR2 SVGIG (reference sequence). The CDR3 DNA is TGTGCCTGGAGTGACCAGGACCCCGGGGAGCTGTTTTTT. Protein: CAWSDQDPGELFF.